These T cell receptor beta chains were read from a single sample in a study of blood T cell repertoires in COVID-19. TCRdb's table, derived via immunoSEQ multiplex PCR, lists solely in-frame clones and lacks some. The sample contains some 200,000 clones, around 85% of which appear only once. The sample was peripheral blood. All receptors derive from a woman aged 55-70 years with acute or convalescent COVID-19. CDR3s include the opening cysteine and the closing phenylalanine or tryptophan. The D gene is left open where the match is weak. Expanded clones get a size class; other rows say once, few or many, or leave the size out.

>.|TRBV2|TRBD1|TRBJ2-2
CASTVTGVGGELFF
TGTGCCAGCACTGTGACAGGGGTAGGCGGGGAGCTGTTTTTT
>.|TRBV11-3|.|TRBJ2-5
CASSLGEQGSQETQYF
TGTGCCAGCAGCTTAGGTGAACAGGGTTCCCAAGAGACCCAGTACTTC
>.|TRBV27|TRBD2|TRBJ2-1
CASSPWTSGRVNEQFF
TGTGCCAGCAGTCCCTGGACTAGCGGGAGGGTCAATGAGCAGTTCTTC
>.|TRBV10-2|.|TRBJ2-1
CASSERLKDHNEQFF
TGCGCCAGCAGTGAGCGACTCAAAGACCACAATGAGCAGTTCTTC
>.|TRBV12-3/TRBV12-4|.|TRBJ1-2
CASSLSSADGYTF
TGTGCCAGCAGTTTAAGCTCCGCCGATGGCTACACCTTC
>.|TRBV6-4|.|TRBJ1-2
CASSPDRWGSGYTF
TGTGCCAGCAGCCCCGACAGGTGGGGATCCGGCTACACCTTC
>.|TRBV12-3/TRBV12-4|.|TRBJ1-2
CASSPRDNYGYTF
TGTGCCAGCAGCCCCCGGGATAACTATGGCTACACCTTC
>.|TRBV9|.|TRBJ2-7
CASSRGSYEQYF
TGTGCCAGCAGCAGGGGCTCCTACGAGCAGTACTTC
>.|TRBV5-8|.|TRBJ1-5
CASSLVLRGDSNQPQHF
TGTGCCAGCAGCTTGGTTTTACGAGGTGATAGCAATCAGCCCCAGCATTTT
>.|TRBV29-1|.|TRBJ1-1
CSVPHGGVGMNTEAFF
TGCAGCGTTCCCCACGGGGGGGTCGGGATGAACACTGAAGCTTTCTTT
>once|TRBV13|TRBD2|TRBJ2-1
CASSSTSGRANEQFF
TGTGCCAGCAGCTCAACTAGCGGGAGGGCCAATGAGCAGTTCTTC
>.|TRBV3-1/TRBV3-2|.|TRBJ1-2
CASSPRDTYGYTF
TGTGCCAGCAGCCCCCGGGACACCTATGGCTACACCTTC
>.|TRBV3-1/TRBV3-2|TRBD1|TRBJ1-5
CASSQGTGSSQPQHF
TGTGCCAGCAGCCAAGGGACAGGGAGCAGTCAGCCCCAGCATTTT
>.|TRBV5-1|TRBD1|TRBJ1-4
CASSLAPQGNEKLFF
TGCGCCAGCAGCTTGGCCCCACAGGGGAATGAAAAACTGTTTTTT
>.|TRBV30|TRBD1|TRBJ1-1
CAWRVDRVSAFF
TGTGCCTGGAGGGTGGACAGGGTATCAGCTTTCTTT
>.|TRBV2|.|TRBJ1-2
CASRWLAGYGYTF
TGTGCCAGCAGGTGGTTGGCGGGCTATGGCTACACCTTC
>.|TRBV6-6|TRBD1|TRBJ1-5
CASSFPNRQGRQPQHF
TGTGCCAGCAGTTTCCCCAACCGACAGGGGCGACAGCCCCAGCATTTT
>.|TRBV5-4|TRBD1|TRBJ2-1
CASSPRTGAFNEQFF
TGTGCCAGCAGCCCGAGGACAGGGGCGTTTAATGAGCAGTTCTTC
>.|TRBV5-1|TRBD1|TRBJ1-1
CASIGQGGTEAFF
TGCGCCAGCATCGGACAGGGTGGCACTGAAGCTTTCTTT
>.|TRBV10-3|TRBD1|TRBJ1-5
CAIGDRGGGNQPQHF
TGTGCCATCGGTGACAGGGGCGGAGGCAATCAGCCCCAGCATTTT
>.|TRBV2|.|TRBJ1-4
CASSYSGPGLGEKLFF
TGTGCCAGCAGTTATTCCGGGCCGGGGTTGGGAGAAAAACTGTTTTTT
>.|TRBV30|TRBD2|TRBJ2-1
CAWRIAGGESSYNEQFF
TGTGCCTGGAGGATAGCGGGAGGGGAGAGCTCCTACAATGAGCAGTTCTTC
>.|TRBV9|TRBD2|TRBJ2-2
CAGSGRPTGELFF
TGTGCCGGAAGCGGGAGGCCCACCGGGGAGCTGTTTTTT
>.|TRBV19|.|TRBJ1-2
CASSEQGRPNYGCTF
.
>.|TRBV30|TRBD1|TRBJ1-3
CAWSVGQSGNTIYF
TGTGCCTGGAGTGTGGGACAGTCTGGAAACACCATATATTTT
>.|TRBV12-3/TRBV12-4|.|TRBJ2-3
CASSLGEDTQYF
TGTGCCAGCAGTTTAGGAGAAGATACGCAGTATTTT
>few|TRBV11-3|TRBD2|TRBJ2-5
CASSPGLAGFETQYF
TGTGCCAGCAGCCCGGGACTAGCGGGATTTGAGACCCAGTACTTC
>.|TRBV5-1|TRBD2|TRBJ2-1
CASSGLAGTNEQFF
TGCGCCAGCAGCGGGCTAGCGGGGACCAATGAGCAGTTCTTC
>.|TRBV9|.|TRBJ2-6
CASSLTGPSGANVLTF
TGTGCCAGCAGCCTAACAGGGCCCTCTGGGGCCAACGTCCTGACTTTC